The entry below gives a single T cell receptor beta chain sequence along with its context. The data derive from a study of molecular identifiers for immune sequencing clone quantification. One entry per CDR3 protein results from TCRdb running MiXCR on the PCR reads. The sample comprises fewer than 45,000 distinct CDR3 sequences, about 18% of which are singletons, and roughly 7% rests with the top ten. The clonotype was recovered from a human donor in good health. Some libraries in this study had Jurkat cell RNA spiked in. Sequencing was performed on naive CD8+ T cells from blood, with Jurkat cell RNA spiked in. Indicated subset: FACS-sorted CD8+CD4-CCR7+CD45RA+ naive T cells.

CDR3 nucleotides: TGTGCCAGCAGCTTAGAGGCTAGAGAACACTATGGCTACACCTTC. This encodes CASSLEAREHYGYTF. The chain joins TRBV7-9 to TRBJ1-2; the D is unclear. This CDR3 has 15 amino acids. The V gene lost 1 base and the J gene lost 3 bases, with 12 bases spanning the gap. Germline lookup yields CDR1 SEHNR and CDR2 FQNEAQ (reference sequence). Looking up the rest from reference TRBV7-9 and TRBJ1-2 gives the full variable domain: DTGVSQNPRHKITKRGQNVTFRCDPISEHNRLYWYRQTLGQGPEFLTYFQNEAQLEKSRLLSDRFSAERPKGSFSTLEIQRTEQGDSAMYLCASSLEAREHYGYTFGSGTRLTVV.